This T cell receptor delta chain was captured by sequencing in a study of gamma-delta chains in newborns, infants, children. About the study: Polyclonal expansion of innate γδ T cells after birth follows microbial exposure.

The CDR3 contains 15 residues. CDR1 is GEAIGNYY and CDR2 is EKD in the germline V gene. Trimming removed 2 bases from V and 0 bases from J, with 12 bases in between. TCRdb re-identified clones in the reads via CATT. The sample has more than 9,000 delta-chain clones, approximately 3.5% seen once; the top ten hold more than 8%. This clone was detected only a few times. This TCR derives from a child who was a newborn, infant or young child, either healthy, febrile or measles-vaccinated (not recorded which). Sequencing input: blood. The chain uses TRDV2 and TRDJ1; D not certain. In DNA form, the CDR3 reads TGTGCCTGTGACAAGGTCGTGAGGTACACCGATAAACTCATCTTT. This encodes CACDKVVRYTDKLIF.